Sequencing of this T cell receptor (beta chain) was carried out in a study of cytomegalovirus exposure and HLA in healthy donors. Overall study results and limits: Among donors in an Asian-associated ancestry cluster, a later analysis reportedly found fewer N-insertions than the roughly 700-donor mean. Certain indistinguishable V segments, among them TRBV6-2 and TRBV6-3, were excluded. Presence/absence analyses supposed approximately even sequencing depth among donors.

These donors counted as nominally healthy when sampled, but unrecorded immune exposures were likely. CDR1 is MNHEY and CDR2 is SMNVEV in the germline V gene (reference sequence). The CDR3 covers 13 residues. Unmatched junction bases numbered 10, after V lost 10 bases and J lost 5 bases. The PCR made use of 60 Vbeta and 13 Jbeta primers. The table came from immunoSEQ multiplex PCR; TCRdb's copy has only in-frame clones and leaves some out. The table includes 85,000 to 120,000 clones, about 75% detected once. About this clone itself: Antigen unknown.

The clonotype was recovered from a male donor in good health and CMV-seropositive. The chain is built from TRBV27 and TRBJ1-1; 7 bases are shared with TRBD1. Material for sequencing was PBMCs. The CDR3 here is CATPPIQGTEAFF. As DNA, the CDR3 is TGTGCCACCCCTCCAATACAGGGGACTGAAGCTTTCTTT.